These 24 T cell receptor beta chains were all obtained from the same sample, sequenced in a study of CD8 T cells in ankylosing spondylitis. Overall study findings and caveats: What appeared characteristic of ankylosing spondylitis blood was a TCR beta motif of under 10 highly homologous variants.

MiXCR, run by TCRdb on the 5' RACE reads, gives a single entry per CDR3 protein. This sample yields 350,000 to 450,000 distinct CDR3 sequences, of which 20% to 30% are seen a single time; under 0.9% belongs to the top ten. No antigen has been identified for these receptors. Sequenced: blood, either unsorted or a sorted T cell fraction (not recorded which). All receptors come from a male donor with ankylosing spondylitis.

The CDR3 loop reads CASSLRDKGDEQFF. The DNA for the CDR3 is TGTGCCAGCAGCTTGAGGGACAAAGGGGATGAGCAGTTCTTC. The V and J genes are TRBV11-1 and TRBJ2-1; TRBD1 might be the D (6 bases). V shed 3 bases and J shed 8 bases, with 14 bases lying between them. The CDR3 is 14 amino acids. Germline assignment: CDR1 SGHAT and CDR2 FQDESV (reference sequence).

This clonotype showed up just a few times. The V call is TRBV6-5, the J call TRBJ2-4, with D unresolved. CDR1 and CDR2 from the germline V gene are MNHEY and SVGAGI. The CDR3 has 15 amino acids. V was shortened by 2 bases and J by 2 bases, with 10 bases between the two germline ends. CDR3 bases: TGTGCCAGCAGTTACGGCGTGGGATCCAAAAACATTCAGTACTTC. Residues: CASSYGVGSKNIQYF.

The chain combines TRBV5-6 with TRBJ2-4; possibly TRBD2 for D (5 bases). CDR1 and CDR2 from the germline V gene are SGHDT and YYEEEE. Trimming pared 4 bases from V and 6 bases from J, leaving 11 bases between. The CDR3 is made up of 13 amino acids. The CDR3 protein is CASSTTTSNIQYF. CDR3 bases: TGTGCCAGCAGCACGACTACCTCAAACATTCAGTACTTC.

The rearrangement links TRBV20-1 to TRBJ1-2, with 7 bases fitting TRBD1. Unmatched junction bases numbered 15, after V lost 0 bases and J lost 8 bases. The CDR3 loop spans 16 amino acids. From germline, CDR1 is DFQATT and CDR2 SNEGSKA (reference sequence). The DNA of the CDR3 is TGCAGTGCTAGAGATTCGAGGGACAGTCAAACTCGGGGCTACACCTTC. Translation gives CSARDSRDSQTRGYTF.

The chain employs TRBV20-1 and TRBJ1-5, with D perhaps TRBD1 (6 bases). V was pared by 6 bases and J by 1 base, with 13 bases between. The CDR3 totals 14 residues. The germline V gene has CDR1 DFQATT and CDR2 SNEGSKA (reference sequence). CDR3 sequence (DNA): TGCAGTGCGAACAGGGTATGGAGCAATCAGCCCCAGCATTTT. The encoded protein is CSANRVWSNQPQHF.

This clonotype was picked up many times. CDR3 amino acids: CASSLTGSNQPQHF. CDR3 DNA sequence: TGCGCCAGCAGCTTGACAGGGAGCAATCAGCCCCAGCATTTT. J is TRBJ1-5 and V is TRBV5-1; TRBD1 is a possible D gene (6 bases). V was trimmed by 1 base and J by 1 base, leaving 6 bases between them. Germline V CDR1 and CDR2: SGHRS, YFSETQ. This CDR3 region has 14 residues.

This rearrangement joins TRBV12-5 to TRBJ2-5; TRBD1 is a possible D gene (6 bases). Trimming pared 6 bases from V and 0 bases from J, leaving 14 bases between. The V gene's germline CDR1 is LGHNT and CDR2 FRNRAP. The CDR3 is 15 residues long. The DNA of the CDR3 is TGTGCTAGTGGCCCAGACAGGCGGTACCAAGAGACCCAGTACTTC. Translating it yields CASGPDRRYQETQYF.

The rearrangement uses TRBV20-1 and TRBJ2-3; 9 positions match TRBD2. The CDR3 spans 16 residues. Germline assignment: CDR1 DFQATT and CDR2 SNEGSKA (reference sequence). The junction had 16 bases not matched to a gene; V was cut back by 7 bases and J by 5 bases. The CDR3 region has the DNA TGCAGTGGTGTAGGGGAAGCGGGAGGCGGTGGAGATACGCAGTATTTT. As protein: CSGVGEAGGGGDTQYF.

This clonotype was picked up a small number of times. The chain couples TRBV11-3 to TRBJ2-1; no clear D. This CDR3 spans 11 amino acids. The germline V gene encodes CDR1 SGHNT and CDR2 YENEEA. The V gene lost 3 bases and the J gene lost 8 bases, with 5 bases spanning the gap. DNA of the CDR3: TGTGCCAGCAGCTTGATTGATGAGCAGTTCTTC. Protein sequence: CASSLIDEQFF.

This clonotype was seen a handful of times. This chain joins TRBV12-3 or TRBV12-4 and TRBJ1-3, with TRBD1 as a possible D gene (6 bases). V dropped 6 bases and J dropped 1 base, with 10 bases sitting between them. This CDR3 is 14 amino acids long. CDR3 in amino acids: CASRGTGSGNTIYF. The CDR3 DNA is TGTGCCAGCAGGGGAACAGGGTCTGGAAACACCATATATTTT.

The CDR3 DNA is TGTGCCAGCAGGGGTTGGACACCGGATAACGAGCAGTACTTC. The encoded protein is CASRGWTPDNEQYF. V usage is TRBV25-1 and J usage is TRBJ2-7; D might be TRBD1 (5 bases). Deletions cut 6 bases from V and 5 bases from J, with 17 bases between. Germline V gene sequence: CDR1 MGHDK, CDR2 SYGVNS. This CDR3 has 14 residues.

The genes are TRBV21-1 and TRBJ2-1. TRBV21-1 is termed a pseudogene. There are 10 residues in the CDR3. The CDR3 bases are TGTGCCAGCAGCGAGTTCGAGCAGTTCTTC. Protein sequence: CASSEFEQFF.

The DNA of the CDR3 is TGTGCCATCAGTGACATGGAGGGAGAGACCCAGTACTTC. Amino acid sequence: CAISDMEGETQYF. The chain is built from TRBV10-3 and TRBJ2-5, with a possible D match to TRBD2 (6 bases). CDR3 length equals 13 residues. The V end was cut by 3 bases, the J end by 4 bases, with 9 bases between. Germline lookup yields CDR1 ENHRY and CDR2 SYGVKD.

This clonotype came up a few times. The J gene is TRBJ2-1, the V gene TRBV5-6, with TRBD2 matching over 9 bases. The trim removed 3 bases at V and 6 bases at J, leaving 7 bases unmatched. The CDR3 has 15 residues. CDR1 and CDR2 (germline): SGHDT, YYEEEE. The CDR3, as DNA: TGTGCCAGCAGCTCCGGGACTAGCAGTTTCAATGAGCAGTTCTTC. Protein: CASSSGTSSFNEQFF.

The CDR3 nucleotides are TGCAGTGCTAGAGGCCTTCGGGCCCCTCAGCCCCAGCATTTT. It yields the protein CSARGLRAPQPQHF. This chain connects TRBV20-1 to TRBJ1-5; the D is unclear. CDR1 is DFQATT, CDR2 SNEGSKA, per germline (reference sequence). The CDR3 length is 14 residues. Deletions cut 1 base from V and 6 bases from J, with 13 bases between.

This chain links TRBV3-1 with TRBJ2-3, with D unclear. CDR1 and CDR2 (germline): LGHDT, YNNKEL (reference sequence). With 3 bases removed from V and 0 bases from J, the gap between germline ends came to 4 bases. This CDR3 is 13 amino acids long. The CDR3 sequence is CASSQTSTDTQYF. The CDR3 region has the DNA TGTGCCAGCAGCCAGACTAGCACAGATACGCAGTATTTT.

For this clonotype: The junction departs from germline at one end; a sequencing error may be responsible. The rearrangement joins TRBV2 to TRBJ1-6; tentatively, D is TRBD1 (6 bases). CDR3 length: 13 residues. Germline CDR1 SNHLY, CDR2 FYNNEI. The DNA for the CDR3 is TGTGCCAGCAGACCACAGGGTAATTCACCCTTCCACTTT. Translating gives CASRPQGNSPFHF.

This clonotype was detected a few times. The V and J genes are TRBV5-1 and TRBJ2-5; perhaps TRBD1 as D (7 bases). The CDR3 extends over 15 amino acids. Germline V gives CDR1 SGHRS, CDR2 YFSETQ. The ends were cut back, 4 bases at V and 3 bases at J, with 16 bases in the middle. As DNA, the CDR3 is TGCGCCAGCAGCCTAAGGGGGGACAGAGAAGAGACCCAGTACTTC. It codes for CASSLRGDREETQYF.

This clonotype was counted between two and nine times. This chain connects TRBV7-9 to TRBJ1-4; 10 bases are shared with TRBD1. The germline gives CDR1 SEHNR, CDR2 FQNEAQ (reference sequence). The junction had 6 bases not matched to a gene; V was cut back by 3 bases and J by 8 bases. This CDR3 is 15 amino acids long. The CDR3: CASSLDRGRGEKLFF. The CDR3 nucleotides read TGTGCCAGCAGCTTGGACAGGGGGAGAGGGGAAAAACTGTTTTTT.

The chain has TRBV6-5 and TRBJ2-2; D not certain. The germline V gene has CDR1 MNHEY and CDR2 SVGAGI. The CDR3 is 13 residues long. The V and J ends lost 0 bases and 7 bases respectively, with 6 bases between them. The CDR3 DNA is TGTGCCAGCAGTTACTCCCCGGGCGGGGAGCTGTTTTTT. It is translated as CASSYSPGGELFF.

This clonotype was found a few times. This sequence joins TRBV9 and TRBJ1-4; D ambiguous. Germline-derived CDR1 and CDR2 are SGDLS and YYNGEE. This CDR3 comprises 14 residues. The ends were cut back, 3 bases at V and 8 bases at J, with 14 bases in the middle. CDR3 DNA: TGTGCCAGCAGCGCCGGAGGGCTGAGCGAAAAACTGTTTTTT. Encoded protein: CASSAGGLSEKLFF.

The chain has TRBV20-1 and TRBJ2-1; perhaps TRBD2 as D (6 bases). Trimming cost V 1 base and J 0 bases, with 16 bases left between them. The germline CDR1 and CDR2 sequences are DFQATT and SNEGSKA (reference sequence). CDR3 length: 17 residues. Here the CDR3 reads CSARGWAGWSSYNEQFF. Written as DNA, the CDR3 is TGCAGTGCTAGAGGGTGGGCGGGGTGGAGCTCCTACAATGAGCAGTTCTTC.

The chain links TRBV18 to TRBJ2-2; 7 bases are a match to TRBD1. V shed 3 bases and J 2 bases; nucleotides not matched to a gene: 9. The CDR3 covers 17 residues. Germline assignment: CDR1 KGHSH and CDR2 LQKENI. CDR3 sequence reads: CASSPVLTGINTGELFF. CDR3 sequence (DNA): TGTGCCAGCTCACCCGTCCTGACAGGGATTAACACCGGGGAGCTGTTTTTT.

Only a few counts were recorded for this clonotype. The chain combines TRBV3-1 with TRBJ2-7; D may be TRBD2 (6 bases). Germline CDR1 reads LGHDT; CDR2 reads YNNKEL (reference sequence). The V and J ends lost 2 bases and 7 bases respectively, with 12 bases between them. The CDR3 consists of 13 residues. CDR3 DNA: TGTGCCAGCAGCCAATTAACAGGAGGGGAGCAGTACTTC. Protein: CASSQLTGGEQYF.